This T cell receptor beta chain emerged from a study of blood T cell repertoires in COVID-19. Study as a whole: The samples span acute and convalescent COVID-19 from the United States, Italy and Spain. Sources were T cells, B-cell-depleted T cells, or PBMCs; the material itself was cDNA or gDNA.

Seattle participants joined during active infection and were tracked over time. In the original workflow: Nucleated cell number was recorded as an estimate derived from reference gene primer amplification. The method was immunoSEQ multiplex PCR; TCRdb's version includes in-frame clones alone and lacks a portion of them. V and J calls and clone size follow that table, whereas D and trimming were derived from the DNA. The table has some 300,000 clones, nearly 90% seen once. The CDR3 has 13 amino acids. V lost 5 bases, J lost 1 base, and 8 bases lay in between. Germline loops: CDR1 SGHVS, CDR2 FNYEAQ. This sequence originates from a middle-aged woman with COVID-19, enrolled during active disease. What was sequenced was peripheral blood. V and J are TRBV7-6 and TRBJ1-1; D is uncertain. The CDR3 DNA follows: TGTGCCAGCAGCCACAAACCGAACACTGAAGCTTTCTTT. Encoded protein: CASSHKPNTEAFF.